The 13 T cell receptor beta chains below all came from one sample that was sequenced in a study of Graves' ophthalmopathy and Graves' hyperthyroidism. Scientists amplified the TCR beta CDR3 regions from RNA transcripts. After a first-round RT-PCR with HTBI primers, a second-round multiplex PCR was run. TCRdb redid the calling of the multiplex PCR reads with MiXCR, one entry per CDR3 protein. The sample lists over a million distinct CDR3 sequences; 35% to 40% were seen once. The sequenced sample consisted of peripheral blood or thyroid tissue (not recorded which). Every receptor here comes from an adult man with Graves' hyperthyroidism.

A few counts support this clonotype. The junction does not match germline at one end; this may be a read error. V is TRBV2 and J is TRBJ2-2; a weak D match, TRBD1 (7 bases). The CDR3 runs to 14 residues. Germline CDR1 SNHLY, CDR2 FYNNEI. This chain's CDR3 is CASGGTANTGELFF. Written as DNA, the CDR3 is TGTGCCAGCGGCGGGACAGCGAACACTGGGGAGCTGTTTTTT.

For this clonotype: Since a much larger clone is just one base distant, this may be a read error. The chain is built from TRBV5-1 and TRBJ1-1; no firm D call. The V gene's germline CDR1 is SGHRS and CDR2 YFSETQ. Trimming stripped 7 bases from V and 0 bases from J, with 10 bases between. The CDR3 is 13 amino acids. The CDR3 nucleotides read TGCGCCAGCCGAGGAATCCTGAACACTGAAGCTTTCTTT. Its translation is CASRGILNTEAFF.

As concerns this clonotype: This may stem from a read error, because a much larger clone lies one nucleotide away. J is TRBJ1-2 and V is TRBV20-1; no definite D call. The germline gives CDR1 DFQATT, CDR2 SNEGSKA (reference sequence). Trimming left V 1 base short and J 4 bases short, with 7 bases between. This CDR3 is 12 amino acids long. For the CDR3, the DNA is TGCAGTGCTAGAGGGGTCGGCTATGGCTACACCTTC. Amino acid sequence: CSARGVGYGYTF.

The rearrangement uses TRBV13 and TRBJ2-5; the match to TRBD2 covers 8 bases. This CDR3 comprises 18 residues. The germline CDR1 and CDR2 sequences are PRHDT and FYEKMQ (reference sequence). V lost 4 bases to trimming and J lost 5 bases; unmatched junction nucleotides: 18. As DNA, the CDR3 is TGTGCCAGCAGCTCAAAATTAGTAGCGGGAATAATGGGTGAGACCCAGTACTTC. Amino acid sequence: CASSSKLVAGIMGETQYF.

This clonotype was seen at least ten times. This chain links TRBV11-2 with TRBJ1-5, with 8 bases lining up with TRBD1. This CDR3 region has 15 residues. J lost 8 bases, V lost 4 bases, and 10 bases had no gene match. Germline CDR1 reads SGHAT; CDR2 reads FQNNGV. The CDR3 coding sequence is TGTGCCAGCAGCTCGGACAGGGCCTTGGGGGAGCCCCAGCATTTT. Its protein is CASSSDRALGEPQHF.

The chain has TRBV9 and TRBJ2-2; the match to TRBD1 covers 7 bases. The CDR3 runs to 14 residues. The J segment lost 7 bases and the V segment lost 0 bases, leaving 3 bases of the junction unmatched. The germline V gene has CDR1 SGDLS and CDR2 YYNGEE. The CDR3 region is CASSVGDSGGELFF. CDR3 DNA: TGTGCCAGCAGCGTAGGGGACAGTGGCGGGGAGCTGTTTTTT. Filled out from reference TRBV9 and TRBJ2-2, the complete variable domain reads DSGVTQTPKHLITATGQRVTLRCSPRSGDLSVYWYQQSLDQGLQFLIQYYNGEERAKGNILERFSAQQFPDLHSELNLSSLELGDSALYFCASSVGDSGGELFFGEGSRLTVL.

The chain has TRBV25-1 and TRBJ2-1; a possible D gene is TRBD2 (6 bases). Trimming left V 6 bases short and J 12 bases short, with 24 bases between. CDR3 size: 15 residues. The germline gives CDR1 MGHDK, CDR2 SYGVNS. CDR3 sequence reads: CASSPRDSGRRGQFF. CDR3 DNA sequence: TGTGCCAGCAGCCCCCGGGACTCGGGCAGAAGGGGGCAGTTCTTC.

With regard to this clonotype: A much larger clone lies a single base off, so this may be a read error. The V call is TRBV20-1, the J call TRBJ2-5; TRBD2 matches 7 bases. This CDR3 has 15 amino acids. Germline assignment: CDR1 DFQATT and CDR2 SNEGSKA (reference sequence). DNA for the CDR3: TGCAGTGCTAGTGATGCGGGAGAATTCCAAGTGACCCAGTACTTC. This gives the protein CSASDAGEFQVTQYF.

This rearrangement joins TRBV7-9 to TRBJ2-2; 10 positions match TRBD1. In germline, CDR1 is SEHNR, CDR2 FQNEAQ (reference sequence). Germline trimming cut 4 bases from V and 5 bases from J; bases unmatched to any gene: 13. The CDR3 consists of 18 residues. The CDR3 coding sequence is TGTGCCAGCAGCTCCGGGACAGGGGCGTCCCCTGGGACCGGGGAGCTGTTTTTT. Protein product: CASSSGTGASPGTGELFF.

The genes are TRBV13 and TRBJ1-4; D unclear. V shed 8 bases and J shed 7 bases, with 20 bases lying between them. Germline V gene data show CDR1 as PRHDT and CDR2 as FYEKMQ (reference sequence). This CDR3 contains 15 residues. The CDR3, as DNA: TGTGCCAGCGGTCCCTTTTCCAGGAGGATTGAAAAACTGTTTTTT. It is translated as CASGPFSRRIEKLFF. Filled out from reference TRBV13 and TRBJ1-4, the complete variable domain reads AAGVIQSPRHLIKEKRETATLKCYPIPRHDTVYWYQQGPGQDPQFLISFYEKMQSDKGSIPDRFSAQQFSDYHSELNMSSLELGDSALYFCASGPFSRRIEKLFFGSGTQLSVL.

There are a few counts of this clonotype. In nucleotides, the CDR3 is TGTGCCAGCAGCCCAGACGGAGACAATCAGCCCCAGCATTTT. It codes for CASSPDGDNQPQHF. The chain combines TRBV5-6 with TRBJ1-5, with no clear D. The V gene's germline CDR1 is SGHDT and CDR2 YYEEEE. V lost 4 bases to trimming and J lost 3 bases, with 11 bases between them. This CDR3 spans 14 amino acids.

This clonotype was counted ten times or more. This rearrangement joins TRBV19 to TRBJ1-5; D not resolved. V lost 3 bases, J lost 4 bases, and 10 bases lay in between. The CDR3 length is 14 residues. Germline V gene data show CDR1 as LNHDA and CDR2 as SQIVND (reference sequence). The CDR3 loop reads CASSISDGNQPQHF. The CDR3 DNA reads as TGTGCCAGTAGTATCTCGGACGGGAATCAGCCCCAGCATTTT.

Points on this clonotype: A read error may produce the germline difference seen at one junction end. The chain has TRBV13 and TRBJ2-5, with 8 bases aligning to TRBD1. The CDR3 consists of 14 residues. CDR1 and CDR2 from the germline V gene are PRHDT and FYEKMQ (reference sequence). The CDR3 bases are TGCGCCAGCAGCCCGGGACAGGCGAGGGAGACCCAGTACTTC. It encodes CASSPGQARETQYF. Full variable domain (outside the CDR3, taken from reference TRBV13 and TRBJ2-5): AAGVIQSPRHLIKEKRETATLKCYPIPRHDTVYWYQQGPGQDPQFLISFYEKMQSDKGSIPDRFSAQQFSDYHSELNMSSLELGDSALYFCASSPGQARETQYFGPGTRLLVL.